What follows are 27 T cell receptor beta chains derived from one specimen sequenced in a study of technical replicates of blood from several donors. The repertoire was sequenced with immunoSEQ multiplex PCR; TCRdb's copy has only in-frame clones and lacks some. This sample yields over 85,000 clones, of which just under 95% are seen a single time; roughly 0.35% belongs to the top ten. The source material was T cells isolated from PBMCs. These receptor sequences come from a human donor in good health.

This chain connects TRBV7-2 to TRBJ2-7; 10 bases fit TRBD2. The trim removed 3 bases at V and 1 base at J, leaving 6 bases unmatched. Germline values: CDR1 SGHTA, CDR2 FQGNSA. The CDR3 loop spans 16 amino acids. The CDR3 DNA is TGTGCCAGCAGCTTCGACGGACTAGCGGAATCCTACGAGCAGTACTTC. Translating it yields CASSFDGLAESYEQYF. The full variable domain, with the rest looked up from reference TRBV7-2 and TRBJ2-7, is GAGVSQSPSNKVTEKGKDVELRCDPISGHTALYWYRQSLGQGLEFLIYFQGNSAPDKSGLPSDRFSAERTGGSVSTLTIQRTQQEDSAVYLCASSFDGLAESYEQYFGPGTRLTVT.

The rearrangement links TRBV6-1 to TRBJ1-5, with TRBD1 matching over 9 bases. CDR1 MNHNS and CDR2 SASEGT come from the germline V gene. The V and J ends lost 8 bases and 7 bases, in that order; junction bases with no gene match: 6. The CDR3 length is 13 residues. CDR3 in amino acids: CASQWTGDQPQHF. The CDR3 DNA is TGTGCCAGCCAATGGACAGGGGACCAGCCCCAGCATTTT.

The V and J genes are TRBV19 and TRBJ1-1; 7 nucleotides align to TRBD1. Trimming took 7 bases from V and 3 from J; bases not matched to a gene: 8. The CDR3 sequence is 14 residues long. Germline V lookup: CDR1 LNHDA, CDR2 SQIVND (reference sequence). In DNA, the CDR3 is TGTGCCAGTAATAGACAGGGCCTGGACACTGAAGCTTTCTTT. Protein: CASNRQGLDTEAFF.

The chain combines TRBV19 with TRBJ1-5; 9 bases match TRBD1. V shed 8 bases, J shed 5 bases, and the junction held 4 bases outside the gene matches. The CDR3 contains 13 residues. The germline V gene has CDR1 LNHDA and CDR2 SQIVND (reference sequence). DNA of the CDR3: TGTGCCAGTGGGGACAGGGAACATCAGCCCCAGCATTTT. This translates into CASGDREHQPQHF.

CDR3 protein: CASSAETQYF. Written as DNA, the CDR3 is TGTGCCAGCAGTGCGGAGACCCAGTACTTC. The chain links TRBV6-1 to TRBJ2-5, with D unresolved. V lost 4 bases, J lost 5 bases, and 2 bases lay in between. The CDR3 consists of 10 residues. Germline CDR1 MNHNS, CDR2 SASEGT.

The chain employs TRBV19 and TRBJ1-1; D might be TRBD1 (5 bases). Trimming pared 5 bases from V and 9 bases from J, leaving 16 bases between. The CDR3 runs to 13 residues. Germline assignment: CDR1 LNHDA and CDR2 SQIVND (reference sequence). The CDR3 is CASSPTPGQQAFF. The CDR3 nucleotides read TGTGCCAGTAGTCCGACTCCCGGACAACAAGCTTTCTTT.

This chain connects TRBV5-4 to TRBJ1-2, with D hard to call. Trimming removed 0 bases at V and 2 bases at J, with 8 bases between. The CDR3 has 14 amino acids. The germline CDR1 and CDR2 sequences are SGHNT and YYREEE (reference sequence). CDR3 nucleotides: TGTGCCAGCAGCTTGGCCGAAGCGAACTATGGCTACACCTTC. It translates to CASSLAEANYGYTF.

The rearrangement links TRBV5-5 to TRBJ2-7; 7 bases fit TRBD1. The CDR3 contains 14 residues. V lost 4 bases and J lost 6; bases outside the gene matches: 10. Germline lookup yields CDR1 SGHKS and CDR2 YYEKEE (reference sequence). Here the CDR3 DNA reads TGTGCCAGCAGCACCTTACAGGGGTTCGGCGAGCAGTACTTC. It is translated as CASSTLQGFGEQYF. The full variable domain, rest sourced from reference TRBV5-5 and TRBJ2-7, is DAGVTQSPTHLIKTRGQQVTLRCSPISGHKSVSWYQQVLGQGPQFIFQYYEKEERGRGNFPDRFSARQFPNYSSELNVNALLLGDSALYLCASSTLQGFGEQYFGPGTRLTVT.

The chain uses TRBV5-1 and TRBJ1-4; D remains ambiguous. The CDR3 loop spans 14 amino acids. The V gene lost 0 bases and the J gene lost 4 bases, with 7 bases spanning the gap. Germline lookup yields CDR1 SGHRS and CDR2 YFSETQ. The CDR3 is CASSLGGINEKLFF. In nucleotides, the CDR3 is TGCGCCAGCAGCTTGGGAGGGATTAATGAAAAACTGTTTTTT.

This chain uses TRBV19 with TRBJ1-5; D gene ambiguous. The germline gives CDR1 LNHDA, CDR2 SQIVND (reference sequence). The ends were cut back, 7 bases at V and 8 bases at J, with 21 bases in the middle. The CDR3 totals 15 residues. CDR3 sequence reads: CASKERRSDGKPQHF. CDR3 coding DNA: TGTGCCAGTAAAGAGCGCCGAAGCGACGGGAAGCCCCAGCATTTT.

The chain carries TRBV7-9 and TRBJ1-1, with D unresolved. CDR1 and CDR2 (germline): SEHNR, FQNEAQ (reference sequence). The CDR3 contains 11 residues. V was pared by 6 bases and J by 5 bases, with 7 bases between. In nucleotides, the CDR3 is TGTGCCAGCAGGGGAGGAACTGAAGCTTTCTTT. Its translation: CASRGGTEAFF. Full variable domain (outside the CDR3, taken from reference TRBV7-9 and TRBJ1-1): DTGVSQNPRHKITKRGQNVTFRCDPISEHNRLYWYRQTLGQGPEFLTYFQNEAQLEKSRLLSDRFSAERPKGSFSTLEIQRTEQGDSAMYLCASRGGTEAFFGQGTRLTVV.

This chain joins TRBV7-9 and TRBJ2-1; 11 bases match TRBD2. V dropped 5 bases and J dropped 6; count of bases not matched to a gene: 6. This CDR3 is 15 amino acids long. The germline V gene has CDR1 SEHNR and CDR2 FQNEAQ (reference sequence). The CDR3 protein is CASSPGLAVPNEQFF. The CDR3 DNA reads TGTGCCAGCAGCCCGGGACTAGCGGTTCCCAATGAGCAGTTCTTC. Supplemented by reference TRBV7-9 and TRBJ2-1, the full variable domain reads DTGVSQNPRHKITKRGQNVTFRCDPISEHNRLYWYRQTLGQGPEFLTYFQNEAQLEKSRLLSDRFSAERPKGSFSTLEIQRTEQGDSAMYLCASSPGLAVPNEQFFGPGTRLTVL.

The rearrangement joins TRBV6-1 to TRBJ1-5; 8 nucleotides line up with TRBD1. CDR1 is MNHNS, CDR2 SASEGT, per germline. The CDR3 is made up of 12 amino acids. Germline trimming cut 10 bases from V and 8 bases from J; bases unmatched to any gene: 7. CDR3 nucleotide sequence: TGTGCCACCGGACAGGGAAGGGAGCCCCAGCATTTT. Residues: CATGQGREPQHF.

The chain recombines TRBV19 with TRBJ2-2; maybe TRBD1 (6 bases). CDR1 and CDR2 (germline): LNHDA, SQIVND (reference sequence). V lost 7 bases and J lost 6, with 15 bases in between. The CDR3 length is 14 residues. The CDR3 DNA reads TGTGCCAGTACTAGGCCAGGGGTGCCCGGGGAGCTGTTTTTT. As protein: CASTRPGVPGELFF.

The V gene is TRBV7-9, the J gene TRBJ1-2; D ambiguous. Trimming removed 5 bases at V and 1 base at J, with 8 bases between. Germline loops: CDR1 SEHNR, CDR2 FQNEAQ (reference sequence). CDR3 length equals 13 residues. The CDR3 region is CASSRGYNYGYTF. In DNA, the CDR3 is TGTGCCAGCAGCCGAGGGTATAACTATGGCTACACCTTC.

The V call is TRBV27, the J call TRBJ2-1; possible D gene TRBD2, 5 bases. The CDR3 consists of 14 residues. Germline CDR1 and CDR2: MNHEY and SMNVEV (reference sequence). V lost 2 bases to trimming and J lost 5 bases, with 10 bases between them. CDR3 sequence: CASSLVEADNEQFF. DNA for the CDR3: TGTGCCAGCAGTTTAGTGGAGGCGGACAATGAGCAGTTCTTC.

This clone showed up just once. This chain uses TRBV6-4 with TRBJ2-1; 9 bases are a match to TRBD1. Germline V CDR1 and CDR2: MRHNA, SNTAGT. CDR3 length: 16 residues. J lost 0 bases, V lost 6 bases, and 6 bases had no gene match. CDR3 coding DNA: TGTGCCAGCAGGAGGGAGGGACAGGGCTCCTACAATGAGCAGTTCTTC. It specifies CASRREGQGSYNEQFF.

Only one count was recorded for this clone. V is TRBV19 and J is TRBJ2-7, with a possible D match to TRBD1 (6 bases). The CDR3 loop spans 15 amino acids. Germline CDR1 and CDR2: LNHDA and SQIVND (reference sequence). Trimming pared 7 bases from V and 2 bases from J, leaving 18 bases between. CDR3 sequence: CASTNGGDRPYEQYF. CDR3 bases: TGTGCCAGTACTAATGGGGGCGATAGGCCCTACGAGCAGTACTTC. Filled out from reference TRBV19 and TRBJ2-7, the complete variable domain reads DGGITQSPKYLFRKEGQNVTLSCEQNLNHDAMYWYRQDPGQGLRLIYYSQIVNDFQKGDIAEGYSVSREKKESFPLTVTSAQKNPTAFYLCASTNGGDRPYEQYFGPGTRLTVT.

For the CDR3, the DNA is TGTGCCAGCAGTTACTCCCTCGGTGCAACCGGGCAGTACTTC. Protein: CASSYSLGATGQYF. The chain employs TRBV6-5 and TRBJ2-7; D gene uncertain. V gave up 0 bases and J gave up 9 bases, with 15 bases separating them. CDR1 is MNHEY, CDR2 SVGAGI, per germline. This CDR3 comprises 14 residues.

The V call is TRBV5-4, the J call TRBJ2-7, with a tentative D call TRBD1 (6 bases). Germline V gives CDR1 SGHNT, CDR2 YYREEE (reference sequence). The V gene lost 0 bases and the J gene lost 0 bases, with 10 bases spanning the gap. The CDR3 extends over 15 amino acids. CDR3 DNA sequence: TGTGCCAGCAGCTTGGGGGGGCTTAGCTCCTACGAGCAGTACTTC. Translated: CASSLGGLSSYEQYF.

CDR3 amino acids: CASGPPGLGYEQYF. CDR3 bases: TGTGCCAGTGGGCCGCCGGGACTAGGATACGAGCAGTACTTC. This sequence joins TRBV19 and TRBJ2-7, with TRBD2 matching 8 bases. V was clipped by 8 bases and J by 4 bases; unmatched bases: 10. The CDR3 spans 14 residues. CDR1 is LNHDA, CDR2 SQIVND, per germline (reference sequence). Full variable domain (missing parts from reference TRBV19 and TRBJ2-7): DGGITQSPKYLFRKEGQNVTLSCEQNLNHDAMYWYRQDPGQGLRLIYYSQIVNDFQKGDIAEGYSVSREKKESFPLTVTSAQKNPTAFYLCASGPPGLGYEQYFGPGTRLTVT.

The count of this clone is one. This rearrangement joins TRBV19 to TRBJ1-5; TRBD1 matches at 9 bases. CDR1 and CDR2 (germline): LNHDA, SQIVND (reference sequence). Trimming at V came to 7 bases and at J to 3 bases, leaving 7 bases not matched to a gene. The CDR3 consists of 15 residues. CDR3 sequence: CASMWTGASNQPQHF. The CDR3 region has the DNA TGTGCCAGTATGTGGACAGGGGCTTCCAATCAGCCCCAGCATTTT.

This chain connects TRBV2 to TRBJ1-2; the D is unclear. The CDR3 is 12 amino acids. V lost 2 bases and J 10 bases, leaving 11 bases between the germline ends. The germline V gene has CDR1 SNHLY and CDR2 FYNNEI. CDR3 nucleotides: TGTGCCAGCAGTGAACTAGTGCGTGACTACACCTTC. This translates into CASSELVRDYTF.

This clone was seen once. CDR3 DNA sequence: TGTGCCAGCTCCTTTTCCTACAATGAGCAGTTCTTC. The encoded protein is CASSFSYNEQFF. This chain connects TRBV2 to TRBJ2-1; D remains ambiguous. There are 12 residues in the CDR3. Germline V gene sequence: CDR1 SNHLY, CDR2 FYNNEI. V was shortened by 8 bases and J by 1 base, with 6 bases between the two germline ends.

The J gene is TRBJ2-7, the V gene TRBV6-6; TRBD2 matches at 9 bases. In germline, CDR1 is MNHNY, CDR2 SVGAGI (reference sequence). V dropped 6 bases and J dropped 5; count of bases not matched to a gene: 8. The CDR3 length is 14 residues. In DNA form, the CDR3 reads TGTGCCAGCAGGTATAGCGGGAGCGTCAACGAGCAGTACTTC. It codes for CASRYSGSVNEQYF.

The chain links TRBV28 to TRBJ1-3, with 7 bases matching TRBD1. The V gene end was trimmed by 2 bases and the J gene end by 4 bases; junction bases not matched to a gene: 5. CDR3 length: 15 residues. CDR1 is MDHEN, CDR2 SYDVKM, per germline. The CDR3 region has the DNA TGTGCCAGCAGTTTACATACAGGGGCCGGAAACACCATATATTTT. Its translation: CASSLHTGAGNTIYF.

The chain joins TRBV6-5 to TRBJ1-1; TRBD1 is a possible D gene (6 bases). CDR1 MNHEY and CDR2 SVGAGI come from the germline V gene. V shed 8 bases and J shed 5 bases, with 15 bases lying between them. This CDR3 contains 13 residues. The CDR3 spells CASFLGARTEAFF. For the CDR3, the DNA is TGTGCCAGCTTTTTGGGGGCGCGGACTGAAGCTTTCTTT.